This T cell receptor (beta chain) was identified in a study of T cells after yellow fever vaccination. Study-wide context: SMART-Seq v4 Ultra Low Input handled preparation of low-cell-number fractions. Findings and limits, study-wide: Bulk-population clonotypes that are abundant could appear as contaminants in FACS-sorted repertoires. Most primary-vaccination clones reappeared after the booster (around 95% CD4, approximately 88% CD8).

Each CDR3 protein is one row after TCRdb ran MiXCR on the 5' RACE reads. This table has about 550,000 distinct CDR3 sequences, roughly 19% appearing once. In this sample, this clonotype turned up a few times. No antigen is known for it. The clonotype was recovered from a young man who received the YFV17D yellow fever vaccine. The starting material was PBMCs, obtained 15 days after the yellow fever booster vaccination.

In nucleotides, the CDR3 is TGTGCCAGCAGCTTAAATAGGAACACTGAAGCTTTCTTT. It codes for CASSLNRNTEAFF. The rearrangement uses TRBV7-9 and TRBJ1-1; D unresolved. The CDR3 runs to 13 residues. The V end lost 2 bases, the J end lost 1 base, and 5 bases lay between the germline ends. Germline V CDR1 and CDR2: SEHNR, FQNEAQ (reference sequence).